This record covers a single T cell receptor beta chain. This record comes from a study of T-cell memory formation after mild COVID-19. Study summary: TCR clusters were mostly confined to one donor each.

Libraries for TCRalpha and TCRbeta carried sample barcodes and unique molecular identifiers via 5'RACE. Each CDR3 protein is one row after TCRdb ran MiXCR on the 5' RACE reads. This sample has 300,000 to 350,000 distinct CDR3 sequences, with approximately 19% found just once. Germline assignment: CDR1 SGHVS and CDR2 FNYEAQ. The CDR3 is 17 amino acids. Between the trimmed V and J ends, which lost 5 bases and 0 bases, there was a span of 19 bases. The V and J genes are TRBV7-6 and TRBJ1-1; the D gene is possibly TRBD1 (6 bases). This receptor was identified in a man aged 18 to 29 who had mild COVID-19 (a few samples of this study predate the infection). Cell type and time point are not known. Sequenced input: PBMCs or a T cell subset sorted from them (not recorded which). The CDR3 DNA reads as TGTGCCAGCAGCCGACCTGAGGACAGTTATTTGAACACTGAAGCTTTCTTT. Its translation is CASSRPEDSYLNTEAFF. The full variable domain, with the rest looked up from reference TRBV7-6 and TRBJ1-1, is GAGVSQSPRYKVTKRGQDVALRCDPISGHVSLYWYRQALGQGPEFLTYFNYEAQQDKSGLPNDRFSAERPEGSISTLTIQRTEQRDSAMYRCASSRPEDSYLNTEAFFGQGTRLTVV.